This T cell receptor beta chain was obtained from a study of blood T cell repertoires in COVID-19. Produced via immunoSEQ multiplex PCR; TCRdb's table is partial and in-frame only. There are around 280,000 clones in the sample; around nine tenths occur only once, and 1% to 1.5% lies in the top ten. Germline CDR1 reads LGHNT; CDR2 reads FRNRAP. Trimming stripped 5 bases from V and 5 bases from J, with 12 bases between. This CDR3 region has 13 residues. The rearrangement uses TRBV12-5 and TRBJ2-5; D may be TRBD1 (6 bases). The material sequenced was peripheral blood. The sequence was obtained from a man in his 70s with acute or convalescent COVID-19. CDR3 nucleotide sequence: TGTGCTAGTGGTCGGGACCAGGGGGAGACCCAGTACTTC. It yields the protein CASGRDQGETQYF.